These T cell receptor beta chains were read from a single sample in a study of T-cell reconstitution after alpha-beta-depleted transplantation in children. TCRdb independently ran MiXCR on the PCR reads; one entry per CDR3 protein. Among 600,000 to 700,000 distinct CDR3 sequences listed, around 17% were seen once. This sample comprised PBMCs from the stem cell graft donor, obtained from the stem cell graft. These receptors came from a human donor who donated a stem cell graft to a child with acute myeloid leukemia. The CDR3 runs from the conserved cysteine through the conserved F or W. The order of the fields is D gene, J gene, V gene, clone size, CDR3 DNA, CDR3 protein. D genes are given only for firm matches. Some rows have no size entry. The others give once, few or many, or a class for an expanded clone.

. TRBJ2-1 TRBV5-1 few TGCGCCAGCAGCTTGTCCGGGACTCTATACAATGAGCAGTTCTTC CASSLSGTLYNEQFF
TRBD1 TRBJ1-4 TRBV11-2 few TGTGCCAGCAGTGACACAGGGGGCGCGTCTAATGAAAAACTGTTTTTT CASSDTGGASNEKLFF
. TRBJ2-3 TRBV5-1 few TGCGCCAGCAGCTTGTCCCAGGTTCGAGATACGCAGTATTTT CASSLSQVRDTQYF
TRBD1 TRBJ2-2 TRBV20-1 many TGCAGTGCTTATAAACCGGGACAGGCAAACACCGGGGAGCTGTTTTTT CSAYKPGQANTGELFF
. TRBJ1-2 TRBV28 few TGTGCCAGCAGTCGACAGTTGAACTATGGCTACACCTTC CASSRQLNYGYTF
. TRBJ2-1 TRBV25-1 . TGTGCCAGCAGTGAATCCGTGCGGGGGCCCAACAATGAGCAGTTCTTC CASSESVRGPNNEQFF
TRBD1 TRBJ2-7 TRBV12-3/TRBV12-4 many TGTGCCAGCAGTTTCGGCCGGAGACAGGGAAACGAGCAGTACTTC CASSFGRRQGNEQYF
TRBD1 TRBJ2-1 TRBV20-1 many TGCAGTGCTTCTCGGGACAGATTTACGAATGAGCAGTTCTTC CSASRDRFTNEQFF
. TRBJ1-6 TRBV4-2 . TGTGCCAGCAGGCCGAGAGGTCAGGGAGGGGATTCACCCCTCCACTTT CASRPRGQGGDSPLHF
TRBD2 TRBJ2-7 TRBV4-3 few TGCGCCAGCAGCCAGGAACTAGCGGGGGAATACGAGCAGTACTTC CASSQELAGEYEQYF
. TRBJ2-1 TRBV12-3/TRBV12-4 . TGTGCCAGCAGTTTAGACCCCGGGCCCCCCTACAATGAGCAGTTCTTC CASSLDPGPPYNEQFF
TRBD2 TRBJ2-1 TRBV20-1 many TGCAGTGCCAAACCCTGGACTAGCCTCGCCTACAATGAGCAGTTCTTC CSAKPWTSLAYNEQFF
. TRBJ1-6 TRBV20-1 many TGCAGTGCTAGAGCGGGACCTGATAATTCACCCCTCCACTTT CSARAGPDNSPLHF
. TRBJ2-7 TRBV20-1 many TGCAGTGCTTTCCAGGACAGATCCTACGAGCAGTACTTC CSAFQDRSYEQYF
. TRBJ2-7 TRBV7-2 many TGTGCCAGCAGCTTCAGTCCACAGGACTACGAGCAGTACTTC CASSFSPQDYEQYF
. TRBJ2-3 TRBV7-2 many TGTGCCAGCAGCGTACGGTGGGGGGCGACTAGCACAGATACGCAGTATTTT CASSVRWGATSTDTQYF
TRBD2 TRBJ2-1 TRBV2 . TGTGCCAGCATCACCGGGACTAGCGGGGCCTACAATGAGCAGTTCTTC CASITGTSGAYNEQFF
. TRBJ1-2 TRBV20-1 . TGCAGTGCTAGGGACTCTCCACGCGGTGGCTACACCTTC CSARDSPRGGYTF
. TRBJ2-3 TRBV27 few TGTGCCAGCAGTCCCTTTCGGGGGACACCCGTCACAGATACGCAGTATTTT CASSPFRGTPVTDTQYF
. TRBJ2-5 TRBV25-1 . TGTGCCAGCAGCGGCGCCGGGACTCCCTCAGAGACCCAGTACTTC CASSGAGTPSETQYF
. TRBJ2-7 TRBV12-3/TRBV12-4 . TGTGCCAGCCGAAGGGGGACCTACGAGCAGTACTTC CASRRGTYEQYF
TRBD2 TRBJ2-7 TRBV18 few TGTGCCAGCTCGCCTGCCGGGACTAGCCCCTACGAGCAGTACTTC CASSPAGTSPYEQYF
TRBD1 TRBJ2-7 TRBV20-1 many TGCAGTGCTAGACAGGGGGCAAGGTACGAGCAGTACTTC CSARQGARYEQYF
TRBD1 TRBJ1-1 TRBV7-2 . TGTGCCAGCAGCACCCGACAGGGGGCCAACACTGAAGCTTTCTTT CASSTRQGANTEAFF
. TRBJ2-1 TRBV12-3/TRBV12-4 many TGTGCCAGCAGTTTTGCACAGGGTGGTAGGGATGAGCAGTTCTTC CASSFAQGGRDEQFF
TRBD1 TRBJ2-1 TRBV10-3 many TGTGCCATCAGTGAGGGTCAGGGGGCCTACAATGAGCAGTTCTTC CAISEGQGAYNEQFF
. TRBJ1-3 TRBV12-3/TRBV12-4 . TGTGCCAGCAGTCCCAGCCGACGATCTGGAAACACCATATATTTT CASSPSRRSGNTIYF
. TRBJ2-2 TRBV2 . TGTGCCAGCAACCCCGCGCGACTGAACACCGGGGAGCTGTTTTTT CASNPARLNTGELFF
TRBD1 TRBJ2-3 TRBV7-9 . TGTGCCAGCAGCTTCGGGACAGGGACTACAGATACGCAGTATTTT CASSFGTGTTDTQYF
TRBD2 TRBJ2-3 TRBV7-9 few TGTGCCAGCAGCTTAGCAGGGAGTCTAGCGGGGCGAGATACGCAGTATTTT CASSLAGSLAGRDTQYF
TRBD1 TRBJ1-2 TRBV11-2 few TGTGCCAGCAGCTCCCTCGGGACAGTAGAGGGCTACACCTTC CASSSLGTVEGYTF
. TRBJ1-1 TRBV19 few TGTGCCAGTAGTATGATGAGGGCAGGGAGTCGGGGCACTGAAGCTTTCTTT CASSMMRAGSRGTEAFF
TRBD1 TRBJ1-1 TRBV15 few TGTGCCACCAGCACGGAACAGGGGGCCTACACTGAAGCTTTCTTT CATSTEQGAYTEAFF
. TRBJ1-1 TRBV4-3 . TGCGCCAGCAGCCAAGATCTGGCAGGGACAGCTTTCTTT CASSQDLAGTAFF
TRBD2 TRBJ2-5 TRBV20-1 many TGCAGTGCTCCTACTAGCGGGTACCAAGAGACCCAGTACTTC CSAPTSGYQETQYF